This record concerns one TCR beta chain sequence. In the original processing: Scientists estimated how many nucleated cells there were by amplifying reference gene primers. Clones were sequenced by immunoSEQ multiplex PCR, and TCRdb holds only the in-frame ones, with some missing. That table furnishes V, J and clone size, whereas the DNA furnished D and trimming. The sample consists of about 35,000 clones, 90% of them appearing once. This entry comes from a study of blood T cell repertoires in COVID-19. For the study at large: Researchers got acute and convalescent COVID-19 samples from the United States, Italy and Spain. Sources were T cells, B-cell-depleted T cells, or PBMCs; the material itself was cDNA or gDNA.

Germline V gene lookup returns CDR1 SGDLS and CDR2 YYNGEE. The CDR3 is 16 residues long. The J segment lost 5 bases and the V segment lost 4 bases, leaving 14 bases of the junction unmatched. This TCR came from an older man with acute or convalescent COVID-19. J is TRBJ1-2 and V is TRBV9; 7 bases are shared with TRBD1. Sequencing was done on a sample of peripheral blood. The CDR3 sequence: CASSLHWTGPQYGYTF. The DNA of the CDR3 is TGTGCCAGCAGCCTCCACTGGACAGGACCCCAATATGGCTACACCTTC.